These 10 T cell receptor beta chains originate from one sample sequenced in a study of cytomegalovirus exposure and HLA in healthy donors. PCR used 60 Vbeta primers and 13 Jbeta primers. TCRdb's copy holds only in-frame clones and misses some; the assay was immunoSEQ multiplex PCR. The listing records approximately 72,000 clones. What was sequenced was PBMCs. These receptors were taken from a man aged 40-50 years in good health and CMV-seronegative.

This rearrangement joins TRBV30 to TRBJ2-4; 8 bases are shared with TRBD2. Germline CDR1 is GTSNPN and CDR2 is SVGIG (reference sequence). The junction had 9 bases not matched to a gene; V was cut back by 2 bases and J by 3 bases. CDR3 size: 16 residues. The CDR3 protein is CAWSNRGGRFKNIQYF. For the CDR3, the DNA is TGTGCCTGGAGTAACCGGGGGGGCCGGTTCAAAAACATTCAGTACTTC.

Written as DNA, the CDR3 is TGTGCCAGCAGCTTCCGCCGGACAGGGGGCATCGACACCGGGGAGCTGTTTTTT. Its protein product is CASSFRRTGGIDTGELFF. The chain couples TRBV9 to TRBJ2-2; 11 bases align to TRBD1. The CDR3 has 18 amino acids. Unmatched junction bases numbered 11, after V lost 4 bases and J lost 3 bases. Germline CDR1 reads SGDLS; CDR2 reads YYNGEE.

This chain uses TRBV29-1 with TRBJ2-7; D is possibly TRBD1 (5 bases). This CDR3 has 12 amino acids. Germline V lookup: CDR1 SQVTM, CDR2 ANQGSEA. V lost 6 bases and J lost 2, with 11 bases in between. The DNA of the CDR3 is TGCAGCGTGGCCGACAGCGCCTACGAGCAGTACTTC. This sequence encodes CSVADSAYEQYF.

This chain's CDR3 is CASSLWGQDNSPLHF. The CDR3 region has the DNA TGTGCCAGCAGCTTATGGGGACAGGATAATTCACCCCTCCACTTT. This chain connects TRBV7-9 to TRBJ1-6; 8 nucleotides line up with TRBD1. CDR3 length: 15 residues. V lost 2 bases to trimming and J lost 5 bases; unmatched junction nucleotides: 2. CDR1 is SEHNR, CDR2 FQNEAQ, per germline (reference sequence).

J is TRBJ2-2 and V is TRBV11-3; 8 nucleotides line up with TRBD1. Trimming took 3 bases from V and 5 from J; bases not matched to a gene: 11. Germline lookup yields CDR1 SGHNT and CDR2 YENEEA. The CDR3 has 17 amino acids. CDR3 nucleotides: TGTGCCAGCAGCTTTCGACAGGGGTTCAACGTGACCGGGGAGCTGTTTTTT. Its protein is CASSFRQGFNVTGELFF.

The gene calls are TRBV30 and TRBJ1-1, with TRBD1 identical over 7 bases. Germline loops: CDR1 GTSNPN, CDR2 SVGIG (reference sequence). The J segment lost 6 bases and the V segment lost 3 bases, leaving 16 bases of the junction unmatched. This CDR3 is built from 16 residues. DNA of the CDR3: TGTGCCTGGAGCCAAAGGGGCCAGGGGGAAATACCTGAAGCTTTCTTT. This encodes CAWSQRGQGEIPEAFF.

The J gene is TRBJ1-5, the V gene TRBV7-8; D unresolved. Germline values: CDR1 SGHVS, CDR2 FQNEAQ. V was pared by 0 bases and J by 4 bases, with 7 bases between. The CDR3 runs to 14 residues. The CDR3, as DNA: TGTGCCAGCAGCTTAGCTATCGGTAATCAGCCCCAGCATTTT. This gives the protein CASSLAIGNQPQHF.

The rearrangement links TRBV2 to TRBJ1-5; tentative D call: TRBD1 (6 bases). Trimming cost V 10 bases and J 0 bases, with 13 bases left between them. Looked up from germline, CDR1 is SNHLY and CDR2 is FYNNEI. The CDR3 extends over 14 amino acids. CDR3 nucleotides: TGTGCCACCGGGGGGCAATCTAGCAATCAGCCCCAGCATTTT. This codes for CATGGQSSNQPQHF.

This chain links TRBV30 with TRBJ2-5; 8 nucleotides line up with TRBD1. CDR3 length equals 14 residues. Per germline, CDR1 GTSNPN and CDR2 SVGIG (reference sequence). Unmatched junction bases numbered 12, after V lost 7 bases and J lost 5 bases. The CDR3 loop reads CASKRTGGPETQYF. DNA for the CDR3: TGTGCCTCCAAGCGAACAGGGGGACCTGAGACCCAGTACTTC.

The chain recombines TRBV29-1 with TRBJ1-2, with TRBD1 matching 7 bases. Germline V gives CDR1 SQVTM, CDR2 ANQGSEA. The ends lost 1 base at V and 0 bases at J; junction bases unmatched: 5. CDR3 size: 15 residues. CDR3 sequence reads: CSVEGTGQANYGYTF. CDR3 nucleotides: TGCAGCGTTGAAGGGACAGGACAAGCTAACTATGGCTACACCTTC.